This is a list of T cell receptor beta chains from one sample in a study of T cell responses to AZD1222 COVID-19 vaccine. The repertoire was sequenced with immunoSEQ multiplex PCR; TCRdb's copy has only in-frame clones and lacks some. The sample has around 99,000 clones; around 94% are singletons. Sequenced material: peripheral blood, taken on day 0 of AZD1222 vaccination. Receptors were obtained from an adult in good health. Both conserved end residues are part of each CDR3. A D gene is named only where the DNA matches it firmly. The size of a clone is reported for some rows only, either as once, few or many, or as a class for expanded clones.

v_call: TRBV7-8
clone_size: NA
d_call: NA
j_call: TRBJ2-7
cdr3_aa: CASSSKPGGGEQYF
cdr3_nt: TGTGCCAGCAGCTCAAAACCAGGGGGGGGCGAGCAGTACTTC

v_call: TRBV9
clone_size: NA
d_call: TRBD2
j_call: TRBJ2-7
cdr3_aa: CASSVESSGRYEQYF
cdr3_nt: TGTGCCAGCAGCGTAGAGTCTAGCGGGAGGTACGAGCAGTACTTC

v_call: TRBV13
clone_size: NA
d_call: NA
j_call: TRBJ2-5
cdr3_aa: CASSNQGEVETQYF
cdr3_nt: TGTGCCAGCAGCAATCAGGGGGAGGTTGAGACCCAGTACTTC

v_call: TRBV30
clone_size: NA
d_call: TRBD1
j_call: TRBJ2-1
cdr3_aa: CAWSGDRETNEQFF
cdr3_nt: TGTGCCTGGAGTGGGGACAGGGAAACCAATGAGCAGTTCTTC

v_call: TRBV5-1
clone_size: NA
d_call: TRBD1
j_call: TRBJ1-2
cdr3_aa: CASSLVDRGGYTF
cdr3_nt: TGCGCCAGCAGCTTGGTGGACAGGGGTGGCTACACCTTC

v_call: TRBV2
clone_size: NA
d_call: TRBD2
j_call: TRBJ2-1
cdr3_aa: CASSAFTSGNNEQFF
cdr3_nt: TGTGCCAGCAGTGCGTTCACTAGCGGCAACAATGAGCAGTTCTTC

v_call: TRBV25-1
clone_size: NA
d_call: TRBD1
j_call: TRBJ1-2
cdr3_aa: CASSKGQGNYGYTF
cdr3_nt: TGTGCCAGCAGTAAGGGACAGGGAAACTATGGCTACACCTTC

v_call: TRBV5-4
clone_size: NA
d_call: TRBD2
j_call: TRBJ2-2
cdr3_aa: CASKTSLAGFTGELFF
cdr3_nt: TGTGCCAGCAAGACTTCACTAGCGGGGTTCACCGGGGAGCTGTTTTTT

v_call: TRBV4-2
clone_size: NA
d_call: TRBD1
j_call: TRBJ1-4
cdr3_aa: CASSQDSGTGEVLAEKLFF
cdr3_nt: TGTGCCAGCAGCCAAGATTCCGGGACAGGGGAGGTCTTAGCTGAAAAACTGTTTTTT

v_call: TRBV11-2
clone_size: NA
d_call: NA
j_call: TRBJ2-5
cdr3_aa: CASSWVLGGGETQYF
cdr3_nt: TGTGCCAGCAGCTGGGTACTAGGGGGTGGAGAGACCCAGTACTTC

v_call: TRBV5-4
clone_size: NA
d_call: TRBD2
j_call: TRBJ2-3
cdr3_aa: CASSLSLGAGGRDTQYF
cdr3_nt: TGTGCCAGCAGCTTGTCGCTTGGAGCGGGAGGAAGAGATACGCAGTATTTT

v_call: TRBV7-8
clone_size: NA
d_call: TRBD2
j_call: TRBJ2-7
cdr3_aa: CASSSRGGTYYEQYF
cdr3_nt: TGTGCCAGCAGCTCCCGCGGGGGGACATACTACGAGCAGTACTTC

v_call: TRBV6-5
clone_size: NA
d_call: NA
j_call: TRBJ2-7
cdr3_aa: CASTEQGRSSYEQYF
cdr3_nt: TGTGCCAGCACCGAACAGGGTAGGTCCTCCTACGAGCAGTACTTC

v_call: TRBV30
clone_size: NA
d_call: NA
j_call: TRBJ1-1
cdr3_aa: CACHPLRAGHTEAFF
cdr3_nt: TGTGCCTGCCACCCCCTCAGGGCGGGGCACACTGAAGCTTTCTTT

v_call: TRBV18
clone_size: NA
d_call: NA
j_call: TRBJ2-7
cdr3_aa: CASSPLLSGPPIDLYEQYF
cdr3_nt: TGTGCCAGCTCACCACTTTTATCCGGACCGCCCATCGATCTCTACGAGCAGTACTTC

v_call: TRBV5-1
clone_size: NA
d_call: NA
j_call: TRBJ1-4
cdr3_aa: CASSLGGVVDEKLFF
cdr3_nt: TGCGCCAGCAGCTTGGGAGGGGTGGTGGATGAAAAACTGTTTTTT

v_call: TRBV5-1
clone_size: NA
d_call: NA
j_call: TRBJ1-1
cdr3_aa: CASSLMVDSAAFF
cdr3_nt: TGCGCCAGCAGCTTGATGGTTGACAGTGCGGCTTTCTTT

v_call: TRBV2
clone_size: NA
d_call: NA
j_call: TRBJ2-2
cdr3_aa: CASSERAGVSTGELFF
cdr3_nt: TGTGCCAGCAGTGAGAGGGCAGGGGTGAGCACCGGGGAGCTGTTTTTT

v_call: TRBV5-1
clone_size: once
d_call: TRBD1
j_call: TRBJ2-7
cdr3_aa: CASSSPRDRGSYEQYF
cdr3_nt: TGCGCCAGCAGCTCCCCTCGGGACAGGGGATCCTACGAGCAGTACTTC

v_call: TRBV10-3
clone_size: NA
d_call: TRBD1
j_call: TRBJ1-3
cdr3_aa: CAISNTGTVYTIYF
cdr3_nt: TGTGCCATCAGTAACACCGGGACAGTATACACCATATATTTT

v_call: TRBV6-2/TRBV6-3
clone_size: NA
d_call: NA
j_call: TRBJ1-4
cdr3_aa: CASSWGIFPTNEKLFF
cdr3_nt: TGTGCCAGCAGTTGGGGAATTTTTCCAACTAATGAAAAACTGTTTTTT

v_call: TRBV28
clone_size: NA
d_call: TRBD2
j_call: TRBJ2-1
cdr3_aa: CASSVTGGSHHNEQFF
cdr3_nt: TGTGCCAGCAGCGTTACGGGCGGGAGTCACCACAATGAGCAGTTCTTC

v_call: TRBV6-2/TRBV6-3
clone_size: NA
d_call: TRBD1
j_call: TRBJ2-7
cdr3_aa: CASSYRGRTGSYEQYF
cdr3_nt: TGTGCCAGCAGTTACAGGGGGCGGACAGGGTCCTACGAGCAGTACTTC

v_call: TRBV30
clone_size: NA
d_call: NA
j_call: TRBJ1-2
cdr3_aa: CAWSRQTMGGYTF
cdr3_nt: TGTGCCTGGAGTCGACAGACTATGGGTGGCTACACCTTC

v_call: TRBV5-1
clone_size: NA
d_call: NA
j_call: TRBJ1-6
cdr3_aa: CASSLTPGSDSPLHF
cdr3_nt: TGCGCCAGCAGCTTAACCCCCGGGTCGGATTCACCCCTCCACTTT

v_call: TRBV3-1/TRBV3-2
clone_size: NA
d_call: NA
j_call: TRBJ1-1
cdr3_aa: CASSQVTGNTEAFF
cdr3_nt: TGTGCCAGCAGCCAAGTTACGGGGAACACTGAAGCTTTCTTT

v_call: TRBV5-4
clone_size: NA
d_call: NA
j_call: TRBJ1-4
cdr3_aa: CASSPSAGGSEKLFF
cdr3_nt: TGTGCCAGCAGTCCCTCCGCCGGTGGTAGTGAAAAACTGTTTTTT

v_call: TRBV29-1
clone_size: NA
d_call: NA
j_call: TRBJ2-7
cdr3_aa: CSVEGAHEQYF
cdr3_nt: TGCAGCGTTGAAGGAGCCCACGAGCAGTACTTC

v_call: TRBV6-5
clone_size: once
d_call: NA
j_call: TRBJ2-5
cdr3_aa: CASIGEDQETQYF
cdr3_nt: TGTGCCAGCATAGGAGAAGACCAAGAGACCCAGTACTTC

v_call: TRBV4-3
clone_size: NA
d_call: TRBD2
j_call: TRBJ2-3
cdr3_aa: CASSQLAGGHTDTQYF
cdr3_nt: TGCGCCAGCAGCCAACTAGCGGGAGGACACACAGATACGCAGTATTTT

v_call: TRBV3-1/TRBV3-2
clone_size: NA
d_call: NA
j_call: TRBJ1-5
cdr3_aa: CASSQEGRQGNQPQHF
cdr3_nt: TGTGCCAGCAGCCAAGAGGGGAGACAAGGGAATCAGCCCCAGCATTTT

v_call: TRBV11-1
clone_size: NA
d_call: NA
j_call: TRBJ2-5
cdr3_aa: CASSSQVRETQYF
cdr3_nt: TGTGCCAGCAGCTCGCAAGTAAGAGAGACCCAGTACTTC

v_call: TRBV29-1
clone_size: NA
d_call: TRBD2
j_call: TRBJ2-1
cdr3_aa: CSVALAGGSGNEQFF
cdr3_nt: TGCAGCGTTGCCCTAGCGGGGGGGTCCGGCAATGAGCAGTTCTTC

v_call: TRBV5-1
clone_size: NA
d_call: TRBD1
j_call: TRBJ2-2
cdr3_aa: CANVEDGTGGELFF
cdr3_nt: TGCGCCAACGTCGAGGATGGGACAGGAGGGGAGCTGTTTTTT

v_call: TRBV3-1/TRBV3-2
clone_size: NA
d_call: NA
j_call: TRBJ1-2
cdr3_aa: CASSQGLGTNYGYTF
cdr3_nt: TGTGCCAGCAGCCAAGGTCTAGGTACTAACTATGGCTACACCTTC

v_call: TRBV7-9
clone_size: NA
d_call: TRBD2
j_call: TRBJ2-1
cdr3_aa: CASLLAGDYNEQFF
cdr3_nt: TGTGCCAGCTTACTAGCGGGGGACTACAATGAGCAGTTCTTC

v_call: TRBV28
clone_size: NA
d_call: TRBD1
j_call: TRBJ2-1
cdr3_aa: CASSSGTGLRSYNEQFF
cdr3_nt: TGTGCCAGCAGTTCCGGGACAGGGCTACGCTCCTACAATGAGCAGTTCTTC